This TCR beta chain was captured by sequencing in a study of T cell changes during pregnancy in multiple sclerosis. V shed 1 base, J shed 2 bases, and the junction held 3 bases outside the gene matches. CDR3 length: 15 residues. The germline V gene encodes CDR1 MGHRA and CDR2 YSYEKL. Profiled with immunoSEQ multiplex PCR; TCRdb holds only in-frame clones, not every one. The sample has roughly 72,000 clones, 70% to 90% seen once. This TCR was recovered from a female donor in good health, enrolled as a control in a pregnancy study. The material was peripheral blood, obtained in the first trimester of pregnancy. This chain links TRBV4-1 with TRBJ2-7, with TRBD1 matching 9 bases. CDR3 residues: CASSQATGGTYEQYF. For the CDR3, the DNA is TGCGCCAGCAGCCAAGCGACAGGGGGAACCTACGAGCAGTACTTC.